Each of the 20 T cell receptor beta chains below was sequenced from the same sample in a study of cytomegalovirus exposure and HLA in healthy donors. 13 Jbeta primers and 60 Vbeta primers were used for the PCR. The method was immunoSEQ multiplex PCR; TCRdb's version includes in-frame clones alone and lacks a portion of them. The top ten clones hold roughly an eighth of a sample with roughly 150,000 clones, about 80% of them seen once. The sample taken for sequencing was PBMCs. All receptors derive from a woman in her thirties or forties in good health and CMV-seronegative.

J is TRBJ2-2 and V is TRBV2, with 7 bases fitting TRBD1. The CDR3 sequence is 15 residues long. With V trimmed by 8 bases and J by 6 bases, 12 bases remained unmatched. In germline, CDR1 is SNHLY, CDR2 FYNNEI. CDR3 bases: TGTGCCAGCGAGAGGGGGCATTTGGGGTCCGGGGAGCTGTTTTTT. Translation: CASERGHLGSGELFF.

This sequence joins TRBV27 and TRBJ2-7, with TRBD2 identical over 13 bases. Judging by the DNA end, TRBJ2-5 fits better; the J call may be wrong. Germline values: CDR1 MNHEY, CDR2 SMNVEV (reference sequence). The CDR3 totals 19 residues. The CDR3 DNA is TGTGCCAGCAGAGCGTTGGGGCAACTAGCGGGAGGGTACCAAGAGACCCAGTACTTC. Protein product: CASRALGQLAGGYQETQYF.

This chain joins TRBV28 and TRBJ1-2; D may be TRBD1 (6 bases). The germline V and J ends were trimmed by 3 bases and 6 bases, with 14 bases remaining between them. Per the germline V gene, CDR1 is MDHEN and CDR2 is SYDVKM. This CDR3 has 14 residues. The CDR3 coding sequence is TGTGCCAGCAGTTTCTTACAGGGCGTAAATGGCTACACCTTC. Its translation: CASSFLQGVNGYTF.

The genes are TRBV18 and TRBJ2-1, with 11 positions matching TRBD2. The CDR3 loop spans 15 amino acids. Germline assignment: CDR1 KGHSH and CDR2 LQKENI. V lost 2 bases to trimming and J lost 4 bases; unmatched junction nucleotides: 1. The CDR3 loop is CASSPGTSGYNEQFF. The CDR3, as DNA: TGTGCCAGCTCACCAGGGACTAGCGGATACAATGAGCAGTTCTTC.

The chain has TRBV7-2 and TRBJ1-2; 7 bases fit TRBD1. Looked up from germline, CDR1 is SGHTA and CDR2 is FQGNSA. Losses at the gene ends were 1 base for V and 2 bases for J; bases not matched to a gene: 7. This CDR3 is 16 amino acids long. Here the CDR3 DNA reads TGTGCCAGCAGCTTAGGGACACAGGGGTCGAACTATGGCTACACCTTC. This gives the protein CASSLGTQGSNYGYTF.

This clone was detected only a few times. This specimen includes other DNA sequences encoding the same CDR3. This chain joins TRBV4-2 and TRBJ2-5; unclear D gene. Germline V CDR1 and CDR2: LGHNA, YNFKEQ. The CDR3 spans 13 residues. V was clipped by 1 base and J by 3 bases, with 6 bases between them. CDR3 in DNA: TGTGCCAGCAGCCAAGGTCGGGAAGAGACCCAGTACTTC. Translated, it gives CASSQGREETQYF.

In its sample, this clone was seen a few times. This chain uses TRBV6-4 with TRBJ2-2, with D unclear. CDR1 is MRHNA, CDR2 SNTAGT, per germline. Between the trimmed V and J ends, which lost 0 bases and 1 base, there was a span of 3 bases. The CDR3 loop spans 14 amino acids. The CDR3 DNA reads TGTGCCAGCAGTGACTCACTGAACACCGGGGAGCTGTTTTTT. It encodes CASSDSLNTGELFF.

The V call is TRBV18, the J call TRBJ1-2; the D gene is possibly TRBD1 (6 bases). CDR3 length: 16 amino acids. V lost 6 bases, J lost 2 bases, and 19 bases lay in between. CDR1 is KGHSH, CDR2 LQKENI, per germline. This CDR3 reads CASSLSETGRNYGYTF. The CDR3, as DNA: TGTGCCAGCTCCCTCTCTGAGACAGGAAGAAACTATGGCTACACCTTC.

This chain joins TRBV7-2 and TRBJ2-2; TRBD1 matches 8 bases. From germline, CDR1 is SGHTA and CDR2 FQGNSA. The CDR3 length is 15 residues. After removal of 5 bases from V and 0 bases from J, the junction contained 2 bases not matched to a gene. The CDR3 DNA is TGTGCCAGCAGCGTGACAGGGGCGAACACCGGGGAGCTGTTTTTT. Its translation is CASSVTGANTGELFF.

The chain couples TRBV4-3 to TRBJ2-1; 8 nucleotides match TRBD2. Germline lookup yields CDR1 LGHNA and CDR2 YSLEER. There are 17 residues in the CDR3. J lost 2 bases, V lost 0 bases, and 6 bases had no gene match. The DNA of the CDR3 is TGCGCCAGCAGCCAAGATGCGATAGCGGGGCCCTACAATGAGCAGTTCTTC. This gives the protein CASSQDAIAGPYNEQFF.

The chain joins TRBV2 to TRBJ1-5, with 8 bases identical to TRBD1. CDR3 length equals 14 residues. CDR1 is SNHLY, CDR2 FYNNEI, per germline. V lost 7 bases, J lost 9 bases, and 11 bases stayed unmatched. Written as DNA, the CDR3 is TGTGCCAGCACCCTTGACAGGGGATTGCTGCCCCAGCATTTT. Encoded protein: CASTLDRGLLPQHF. The full variable domain, its missing parts supplied by reference TRBV2 and TRBJ1-5, is EPEVTQTPSHQVTQMGQEVILRCVPISNHLYFYWYRQILGQKVEFLVSFYNNEISEKSEIFDDQFSVERPDGSNFTLKIRSTKLEDSAMYFCASTLDRGLLPQHFGDGTRLSIL.

The CDR3 coding sequence is TGCGCCAGCAGCCAAGATCGGGGAGGAATTGAGCCCCAGCATTTT. Encoded protein: CASSQDRGGIEPQHF. The J gene is TRBJ1-5, the V gene TRBV4-1; no definite D call. V was cut by 0 bases and J by 8 bases, with 14 bases left in between. CDR1 is MGHRA, CDR2 YSYEKL, per germline. This CDR3 is 15 amino acids long.

This chain joins TRBV28 and TRBJ2-1, with 10 bases fitting TRBD1. Germline CDR1 MDHEN, CDR2 SYDVKM. The CDR3 runs to 16 residues. J was trimmed by 4 bases and V by 5 bases; bases with no gene match: 8. CDR3 nucleotides: TGTGCCAGCAGTCGACCCGGGACAGGGGCATACAATGAGCAGTTCTTC. Its translation is CASSRPGTGAYNEQFF.

The CDR3 nucleotides read TGTGCCACCAGCAGAGATGGGCAAGCGGGGGGGCGGTTGGAGACCCAGTACTTC. Encoded protein: CATSRDGQAGGRLETQYF. This chain uses TRBV15 with TRBJ2-5; TRBD2 matches 10 bases. Germline CDR1 reads LNHNV; CDR2 reads YYDKDF (reference sequence). J lost 5 bases, V lost 0 bases, and 12 bases had no gene match. CDR3 length equals 18 residues.

The chain carries TRBV5-6 and TRBJ1-1, with a tentative D call TRBD1 (6 bases). CDR3 length: 13 amino acids. Trimming took off 3 bases at V and 7 bases at J, with 13 bases between the two ends. CDR1 SGHDT and CDR2 YYEEEE come from the germline V gene. The CDR3 DNA is TGTGCCAGCAGCTCCGCAGGGGCGTATGAAGCTTTCTTT. It specifies CASSSAGAYEAFF.

The genes are TRBV11-3 and TRBJ2-5; D perhaps matches TRBD2 (5 bases). Germline V CDR1 and CDR2: SGHNT, YENEEA. This CDR3 is 13 amino acids long. Trimming removed 5 bases at V and 5 bases at J, with 12 bases between. CDR3 coding DNA: TGTGCCAGCAGCCTCACTAGTACGGAGACCCAGTACTTC. Translation: CASSLTSTETQYF.

The chain combines TRBV12-5 with TRBJ1-3; 7 bases agree with TRBD1. This CDR3 is built from 14 residues. V was clipped by 8 bases and J by 1 base; unmatched bases: 5. The germline V gene has CDR1 LGHNT and CDR2 FRNRAP. In DNA, the CDR3 is TGTGCTAGTCCTTTGGGACAGTCTGGAAACACCATATATTTT. This translates into CASPLGQSGNTIYF.

V usage is TRBV28 and J usage is TRBJ2-7; D is perhaps TRBD2 (6 bases). The CDR3 is 13 residues long. Looked up from germline, CDR1 is MDHEN and CDR2 is SYDVKM. Trimming took 8 bases from V and 2 from J, leaving 13 bases between them. In nucleotides, the CDR3 is TGTGCCAGCTCCGCGGGGCCCCCCTACGAGCAGTACTTC. This codes for CASSAGPPYEQYF.

The chain is built from TRBV6-6 and TRBJ2-7, with a tentative D call TRBD2 (6 bases). Trimming shortened V by 6 bases and J by 2 bases, and 14 bases separated the two germline ends. The CDR3 has 14 amino acids. Germline CDR1 and CDR2: MNHNY and SVGAGI (reference sequence). CDR3 residues: CASRLGGSAYEQYF. The CDR3 DNA sequence: TGTGCCAGCAGACTCGGGGGTAGTGCCTACGAGCAGTACTTC.

This clone was picked up one time. This rearrangement joins TRBV7-3 to TRBJ2-3; 9 bases agree with TRBD2. V lost 5 bases, J lost 5 bases, and 5 bases stayed unmatched. The CDR3 sequence is 14 residues long. Germline V lookup: CDR1 SGHTA, CDR2 FQGTGA. CDR3 residues: CASSRSGSEDTQYF. CDR3 DNA: TGTGCCAGCAGCCGTAGCGGGAGCGAAGATACGCAGTATTTT.